Only a few counts were recorded for the clone carrying this T cell receptor beta chain. The antigen remains unidentified. Germline V gene data show CDR1 as SGHTA and CDR2 as FQGNSA. V lost 5 bases and J lost 3, with 14 bases in between. This CDR3 is built from 14 residues. The data derive from a study of regulatory dendritic cells for organ transplantation. Study-wide findings and caveats: Regulatory dendritic cells appeared to expand memory CD8+ clones less than mature ones.

Method: immunoSEQ multiplex PCR; TCRdb's copy keeps in-frame clones and lacks some. The sample shows approximately 11,000 clones, under 70% of them seen only once. CFSE-labeled sorted T cells met regulatory or mature dendritic cells for four to five days. This TCR came from a human donor in good health. V is TRBV7-2 and J is TRBJ2-7; D possibly corresponds to TRBD1 (6 bases). The specimen sequenced was naive CD4+ T cells from blood cultured with dendritic cells. Subset specified: CD45RA+ naive T cells. The DNA for the CDR3 is TGTGCCAGCAGCCCAAACAGGGTTAACTACGAGCAGTACTTC. Its translation: CASSPNRVNYEQYF.